This T cell receptor beta chain comes out of a study of cytomegalovirus exposure and HLA in healthy donors. Whole-study findings and limits: A later analysis found common viral pathogens apparently linked to several of the most significant clusters. Roughly uniform sequencing depth across donors was assumed, possibly incorrectly. Prior analysis indicated that the majority of TCR beta V segments exhibited productivity approximately 87% or approximately 30% of the time.

To note about this clone: As yet, its antigen is unknown.

The study ran its PCR with 60 Vbeta and 13 Jbeta primers. Measured with immunoSEQ multiplex PCR; TCRdb has only the in-frame clones, and not every one. The data show under 200,000 clones, more than 75% seen once. The receptor was isolated from a middle-aged man in good health and CMV-seropositive. The sequenced sample consisted of PBMCs.

This CDR3 reads CASSESRNSPLHF. The DNA for the CDR3 is TGTGCCAGCAGTGAATCCAGAAATTCACCCCTCCACTTT. The chain carries TRBV25-1 and TRBJ1-6; D is unresolved. Trimming took 1 base from V and 7 from J, leaving 5 bases between them. There are 13 residues in the CDR3. Germline loops: CDR1 MGHDK, CDR2 SYGVNS. The whole variable domain, remainder taken from reference TRBV25-1 and TRBJ1-6, is EADIYQTPRYLVIGTGKKITLECSQTMGHDKMYWYQQDPGMELHLIHYSYGVNSTEKGDLSSESTVSRIRTEHFPLTLESARPSHTSQYLCASSESRNSPLHFGNGTRLTVT.